This entry concerns a single T cell receptor beta chain. The target antigen is unknown. The record originates from a study of response to subunit inactivated influenza vaccine. Study results and caveats: Authors suggested few new T cells are recruited by each seasonal influenza vaccination.

From germline, CDR1 is LNHNV and CDR2 YYDKDF (reference sequence). V lost 2 bases, J lost 11 bases, and 18 bases lay in between. The CDR3 has 14 residues. TCRdb itself ran the RT-PCR reads through MiXCR, one entry per CDR3 protein. The table includes 800,000 or so distinct CDR3 sequences, around 20% detected once. The chain recombines TRBV15 with TRBJ1-1, with D maybe TRBD1 (5 bases). This sample comprised PBMCs from blood, obtained 4 to 6 days after vaccination. This clonotype was obtained from a man aged 50-60 years who received an inactivated influenza vaccine. The CDR3, as DNA: TGTGCCACCAGCAGAAACGAGGGGCGCGCCGGGGCTTTCTTT. Its translation is CATSRNEGRAGAFF.